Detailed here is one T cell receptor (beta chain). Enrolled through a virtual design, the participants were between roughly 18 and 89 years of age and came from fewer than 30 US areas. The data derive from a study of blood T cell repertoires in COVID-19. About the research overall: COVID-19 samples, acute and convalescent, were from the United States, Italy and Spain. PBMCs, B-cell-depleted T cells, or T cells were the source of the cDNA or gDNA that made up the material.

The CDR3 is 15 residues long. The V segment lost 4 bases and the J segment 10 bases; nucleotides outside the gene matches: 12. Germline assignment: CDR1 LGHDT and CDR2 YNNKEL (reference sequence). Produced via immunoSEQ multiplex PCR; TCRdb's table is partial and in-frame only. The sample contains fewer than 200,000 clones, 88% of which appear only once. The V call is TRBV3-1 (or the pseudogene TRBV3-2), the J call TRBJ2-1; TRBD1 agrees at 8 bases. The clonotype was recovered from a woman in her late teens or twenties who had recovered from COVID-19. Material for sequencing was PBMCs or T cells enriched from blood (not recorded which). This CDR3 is CASSLQDRGANEQFF. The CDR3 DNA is TGTGCCAGCAGCCTTCAAGACAGGGGAGCGAACGAGCAGTTCTTC.